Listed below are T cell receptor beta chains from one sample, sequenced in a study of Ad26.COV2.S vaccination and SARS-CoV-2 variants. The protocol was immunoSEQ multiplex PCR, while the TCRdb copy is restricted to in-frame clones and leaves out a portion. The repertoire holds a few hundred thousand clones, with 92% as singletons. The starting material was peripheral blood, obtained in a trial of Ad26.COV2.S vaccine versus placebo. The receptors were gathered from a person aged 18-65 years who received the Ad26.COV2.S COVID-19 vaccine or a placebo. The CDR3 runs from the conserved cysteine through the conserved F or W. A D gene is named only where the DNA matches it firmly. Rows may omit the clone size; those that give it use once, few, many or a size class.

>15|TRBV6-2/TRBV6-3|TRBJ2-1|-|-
TGTGCCAGCAGTTACTCGATACAGGTCTACAATGAGCAGTTCTTC
CASSYSIQVYNEQFF
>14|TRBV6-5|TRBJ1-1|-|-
TGTGCCAGCAGCTCCATGGGGGCGCGGACTGAAGCTTTCTTT
CASSSMGARTEAFF
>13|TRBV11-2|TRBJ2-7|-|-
TGTGCCAGCAGCGTGGGACTTCTTAACGAGCAGTACTTC
CASSVGLLNEQYF
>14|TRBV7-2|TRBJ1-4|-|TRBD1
TGTGCCAGCAGCTTAGAACAGGGGGCAGGAAAACTGTTTTTT
CASSLEQGAGKLFF
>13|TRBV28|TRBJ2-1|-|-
TGTGCCAGCTGGACAGTGATTGGGAATGAGCAGTTCTTC
CASWTVIGNEQFF
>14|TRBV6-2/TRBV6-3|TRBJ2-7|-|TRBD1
TGTGCCAGCAGTTACTACAGGGGAACCTACGAGCAGTACTTC
CASSYYRGTYEQYF
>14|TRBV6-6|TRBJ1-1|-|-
TGTGCCAGCAGTAAGTTGACAGGGAACACTGAAGCTTTCTTT
CASSKLTGNTEAFF
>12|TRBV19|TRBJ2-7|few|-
TGTGCCAGTAGTAACGGGGTGGACGAGCAGTACTTC
CASSNGVDEQYF
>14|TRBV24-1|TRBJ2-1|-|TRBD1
TGTGCCACCGGACCGGGACAGGGTTCTGGTGAGCAGTTCTTC
CATGPGQGSGEQFF
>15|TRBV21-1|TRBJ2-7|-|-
TGTGCCAGCAGGGATAGCGGGGGATGGCAGGACGAGCAGTACTTC
CASRDSGGWQDEQYF
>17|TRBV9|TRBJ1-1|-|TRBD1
TGTGCCAGCAGCGTAAGGGTCGCGGGACAGGGGCACACTGAAGCTTTCTTT
CASSVRVAGQGHTEAFF
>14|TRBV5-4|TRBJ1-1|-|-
TGTGCCAGCAGCTTTGGGGATATGAACACTGAAGCTTTCTTT
CASSFGDMNTEAFF
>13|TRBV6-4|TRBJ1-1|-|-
TGTGCCAGCAGTGACCGCTCTAACACTGAAGCTTTCTTT
CASSDRSNTEAFF
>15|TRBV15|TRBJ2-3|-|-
TGTGCCACCAGCAGACCGGGCCGAGGGACAGATACGCAGTATTTT
CATSRPGRGTDTQYF
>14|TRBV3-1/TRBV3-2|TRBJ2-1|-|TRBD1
TGTGCCAGCAGCGACAGGGGGGGTTACAATGAGCAGTTCTTC
CASSDRGGYNEQFF
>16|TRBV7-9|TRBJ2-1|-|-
TGTGCCAGCAGCTTCGGGTGGGCGGGGAGGCAGAATGAGCAGTTCTTC
CASSFGWAGRQNEQFF
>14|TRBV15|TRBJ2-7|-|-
TGTGCCACCAGCAGAGGGGGTGGATCCTACGAGCAGTACTTC
CATSRGGGSYEQYF
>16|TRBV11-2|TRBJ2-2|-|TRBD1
TGTGCCAGCAGTGACAGGGATGGGGCTATCGCCGGGGAGCTGTTTTTT
CASSDRDGAIAGELFF
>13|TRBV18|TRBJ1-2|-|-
TGTGCCAGCTCACGAGGACAGACCGATGGCTACACCTTC
CASSRGQTDGYTF
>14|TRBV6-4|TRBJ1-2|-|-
TGTGCCAGCAGTGACTCGGGGCCGTTCGGTGGCTACACCTTC
CASSDSGPFGGYTF
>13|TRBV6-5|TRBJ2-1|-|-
TGTGCCAGCTGGTACAGGGCCCACAATGAGCAGTTCTTC
CASWYRAHNEQFF
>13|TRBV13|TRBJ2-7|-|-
TGTGCCAGCAGCTGGGGTCAGTCCTACGAGCAGTACTTC
CASSWGQSYEQYF
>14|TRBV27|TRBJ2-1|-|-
TGTGCCAGCGGGTTGGGTTCCGGGTGGGATGAGCAGTTCTTC
CASGLGSGWDEQFF
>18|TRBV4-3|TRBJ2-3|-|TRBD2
TGCGCCAGCAGCCGGACTAGCGGGGGAGGAGGTGGCACAGATACGCAGTATTTT
CASSRTSGGGGGTDTQYF
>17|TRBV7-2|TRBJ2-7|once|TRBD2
TGTGCCAGCAGCCTCCGGACTAGCGGGGGGGCCCGGGACGAGCAGTACTTC
CASSLRTSGGARDEQYF
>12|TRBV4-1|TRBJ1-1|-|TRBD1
TGCGCCAGCAGCCAAGGAACAGGGGCAGCTTTCTTT
CASSQGTGAAFF
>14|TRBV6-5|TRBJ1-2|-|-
TGTGCCAGCATTCCCCTCGGGGCGAAGTATGGCTACACCTTC
CASIPLGAKYGYTF
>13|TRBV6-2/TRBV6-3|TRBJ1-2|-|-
TGTGCCAGCAGTTACCCGGCAAGCTATGGCTACACCTTC
CASSYPASYGYTF
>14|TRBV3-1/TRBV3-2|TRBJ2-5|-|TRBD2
TGTGCCAGCAGCCGCAGCGGGGGGGGTGAGACCCAGTACTTC
CASSRSGGGETQYF
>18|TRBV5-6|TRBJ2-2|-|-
TGTGCCAGCAGCTTGTTTGGGAGGGGACAGAAGAACACCGGGGAGCTGTTTTTT
CASSLFGRGQKNTGELFF
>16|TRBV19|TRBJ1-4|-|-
TGTGCCAGTAGTATAGAGGCGGCCGCACTTAATGAAAAACTGTTTTTT
CASSIEAAALNEKLFF